A selection of T cell receptor beta chains follows, all from one sample in a study of cytomegalovirus exposure and HLA in healthy donors. Libraries were prepared by immunoSEQ multiplex PCR; TCRdb keeps only in-frame clonotypes and omits some of them. The sample yields 100,000 to 150,000 clones, over 60% seen once. Sample: PBMCs. The receptors were gathered from a human donor in good health. CDR3s include the opening cysteine and the closing phenylalanine or tryptophan. D genes are given only for firm matches. The listing skips clone size in some rows; elsewhere it reads once, few, many or a size class.

>TRBV4-3|15|TRBJ2-1|-|TRBD2
CASRPGRGDYNEQFF
TGCGCCAGCAGGCCAGGGCGGGGGGATTACAATGAGCAGTTCTTC
>TRBV30|14|TRBJ1-2|few|TRBD1
CALNSGTGTYGYTF
TGTGCCTTAAATTCCGGGACAGGGACCTATGGCTACACCTTC
>TRBV29-1|13|TRBJ2-7|-|TRBD1
CSVLGQGGYEQYF
TGCAGCGTTCTAGGACAGGGGGGCTACGAGCAGTACTTC
>TRBV19|14|TRBJ2-7|-|-
CASSMGEGAYEQYF
TGTGCCAGTAGTATGGGTGAAGGAGCCTACGAGCAGTACTTC
>TRBV10-3|12|TRBJ2-5|-|TRBD1
CAMYRGKETQYF
TGTGCCATGTACAGGGGGAAAGAGACCCAGTACTTC
>TRBV9|13|TRBJ1-2|-|-
CASSVVDSYGYTF
TGTGCCAGCAGCGTAGTCGACAGCTATGGCTACACCTTC
>TRBV7-2|15|TRBJ2-3|-|-
CASSPMGANTDTQYF
TGTGCCAGCAGCCCCATGGGGGCTAACACAGATACGCAGTATTTT
>TRBV7-3|13|TRBJ2-5|few|-
CASSPAGAGTQYF
TGTGCCAGCAGCCCGGCGGGGGCCGGGACCCAGTACTTC
>TRBV27|14|TRBJ2-7|once|TRBD1
CASRRGQGTYEQYF
TGTGCCAGCAGACGGGGACAGGGGACCTACGAGCAGTACTTC
>TRBV28|14|TRBJ1-3|few|TRBD1
CASKGALLGNTIYF
TGTGCCAGCAAGGGGGCTTTATTGGGAAACACCATATATTTT
>TRBV19|17|TRBJ2-2|-|-
CASSIRGRSANTGELFF
TGTGCCAGTAGTATCCGAGGGCGGTCCGCGAACACCGGGGAGCTGTTTTTT